This T cell receptor beta chain was sequenced in a study of T cells in tuberculosis. TCRdb's copy holds only in-frame clones and misses some; the assay was immunoSEQ multiplex PCR. The table lists 88,000 or so clones, just over 90% of them singletons. There are 17 residues in the CDR3. The V end lost 2 bases, the J end lost 11 bases, and 22 bases lay between the germline ends. Germline loops: CDR1 LNHDA, CDR2 SQIVND (reference sequence). Sorting used thawed, overnight-rested PBMC stained with anti-CD3, a viability dye and GMM-loaded CD1B tetramer. The CD1B tetramers carried C32 glucose monomycolate purified from Rhodococcus equi.

Material: CD1b-GMM tetramer-negative cells sorted from PBMCs. The chain couples TRBV19 to TRBJ1-6, with D tentatively TRBD1 (6 bases). This sequence originates from an adult woman with latent tuberculosis. CDR3 region: CASSISVSGGAEAPLHF. CDR3 bases: TGTGCCAGTAGTATATCGGTTTCGGGGGGCGCGGAAGCACCCCTCCACTTT.